The 32 T cell receptor beta chains listed next were all sequenced from one sample in a study of blood T cell repertoires in COVID-19. The assay was immunoSEQ multiplex PCR, and TCRdb's table has in-frame clones only and misses some. The data contain 200,000 to 300,000 clones, approximately 86% of them seen just once; the ten biggest clones take up around 1.8%. Material: peripheral blood. The receptors were sampled from a young man with active or convalescent COVID-19.

The V and J genes are TRBV5-1 and TRBJ1-2, with 11 bases fitting TRBD1. CDR3 length equals 16 residues. J was trimmed by 8 bases and V by 3 bases; bases with no gene match: 12. CDR1 is SGHRS, CDR2 YFSETQ, per germline. CDR3 sequence: CASSSDRGRGIGGYTF. CDR3 nucleotides: TGCGCCAGCAGCTCGGACAGGGGGCGCGGTATAGGGGGCTACACCTTC. The whole variable domain, filled in from reference TRBV5-1 and TRBJ1-2, reads KAGVTQTPRYLIKTRGQQVTLSCSPISGHRSVSWYQQTPGQGLQFLFEYFSETQRNKGNFPGRFSGRQFSNSRSEMNVSTLELGDSALYLCASSSDRGRGIGGYTFGSGTRLTVV.

The chain carries TRBV15 and TRBJ1-5, with TRBD1 as a possible D gene (5 bases). V dropped 3 bases and J dropped 0 bases, with 12 bases sitting between them. CDR1 is LNHNV and CDR2 is YYDKDF in the germline V gene (reference sequence). The CDR3 runs to 16 residues. In nucleotides, the CDR3 is TGTGCCACCAGCAGGGGGGGTCCCGATAGCAATCAGCCCCAGCATTTT. Translation gives CATSRGGPDSNQPQHF.

The chain combines TRBV2 with TRBJ1-4, with TRBD1 matching over 10 bases. With V trimmed by 5 bases and J by 7 bases, 4 bases remained unmatched. CDR3 size: 14 residues. The germline CDR1 and CDR2 sequences are SNHLY and FYNNEI. The CDR3 loop is CASSRGTGVEKLFF. The CDR3 bases are TGTGCCAGCAGTCGCGGGACAGGGGTTGAAAAACTGTTTTTT.

The chain has TRBV18 and TRBJ2-7; 9 nucleotides line up with TRBD1. V lost 6 bases to trimming and J lost 0 bases; unmatched junction nucleotides: 6. Per germline, CDR1 KGHSH and CDR2 LQKENI. This CDR3 is built from 15 residues. The CDR3 DNA reads as TGTGCCAGCTCGGAACAGGGGGCGAGCTCCTACGAGCAGTACTTC. Its protein product is CASSEQGASSYEQYF.

For this clone: Sequence at one end of the junction differs from germline and may be a read error. V gene TRBV2 combines with J gene TRBJ2-5; a possible D gene is TRBD1 (6 bases). This CDR3 spans 12 amino acids. In germline, CDR1 is SNHLY, CDR2 FYNNEI. In DNA form, the CDR3 reads TGCTACTCAGGGGTGAATCAAGAGACCCAGTACTTC. Its protein product is CYSGVNQETQYF.

CDR3 coding DNA: TGTGCCAGCAGTCGAGGTAGCTACGAGCAGTACTTC. The encoded protein is CASSRGSYEQYF. The rearrangement links TRBV12-3 or TRBV12-4 to TRBJ2-7, with D uncertain. V lost 5 bases, J lost 3 bases, and 8 bases lay in between. The CDR3 runs 12 residues.

The rearrangement joins TRBV4-3 to TRBJ2-7; 13 bases align to TRBD2. Germline V CDR1 and CDR2: LGHNA, YSLEER. This CDR3 has 18 amino acids. After removal of 0 bases from V and 1 base from J, the junction contained 6 bases not matched to a gene. The CDR3 DNA reads as TGCGCCAGCAGCCAAGACCCGACTAGCGGGGGGCAGTCCTACGAGCAGTACTTC. It codes for CASSQDPTSGGQSYEQYF.

This sequence joins TRBV10-1 and TRBJ1-1; weak D call: TRBD1 (6 bases). Germline assignment: CDR1 WNHNN and CDR2 SYGVQD (reference sequence). This CDR3 contains 15 residues. With 5 bases removed from V and 0 bases from J, the gap between germline ends came to 13 bases. CDR3 amino acids: CASSRDTDLNTEAFF. Written as DNA, the CDR3 is TGCGCCAGCAGTAGGGACACGGACCTGAACACTGAAGCTTTCTTT.

The rearrangement links TRBV7-6 to TRBJ2-5; 9 positions match TRBD2. This CDR3 spans 17 amino acids. V shed 1 base, J shed 0 bases, and the junction held 6 bases outside the gene matches. Germline CDR1 and CDR2: SGHVS and FNYEAQ. The CDR3 protein is CASSLVLRLADQETQYF. The CDR3 DNA follows: TGTGCCAGCAGCTTAGTATTGCGACTAGCGGACCAAGAGACCCAGTACTTC.

The chain uses TRBV7-2 and TRBJ1-3, with 7 nucleotides matching TRBD1. V was pared by 0 bases and J by 8 bases, with 4 bases of the junction left unmatched. The CDR3 runs to 14 residues. Germline V gives CDR1 SGHTA, CDR2 FQGNSA. The CDR3 region is CASSLAQGGDTIYF. CDR3 bases: TGTGCCAGCAGCTTAGCCCAGGGGGGCGACACCATATATTTT.

The rearrangement links TRBV30 to TRBJ2-1; D gene unclear. Per germline, CDR1 GTSNPN and CDR2 SVGIG (reference sequence). V was clipped by 2 bases and J by 7 bases, with 6 bases between them. The length of the CDR3 is 11 residues. The CDR3 DNA sequence: TGTGCCTGGAGTACCACAAATGAGCAGTTCTTC. Translated: CAWSTTNEQFF.

The V and J genes are TRBV6-2 or TRBV6-3 and TRBJ1-5; 9 bases line up with TRBD1. J was trimmed by 4 bases and V by 6 bases; bases with no gene match: 4. Germline-derived CDR1 and CDR2 are MNHEY and SVGEGT. The CDR3 consists of 14 residues. DNA of the CDR3: TGTGCCAGCAGCTATGGACAGGGGAATCAGCCCCAGCATTTT. Translation gives CASSYGQGNQPQHF.

The gene calls are TRBV29-1 and TRBJ1-1; D unresolved. Germline CDR1 reads SQVTM; CDR2 reads ANQGSEA. The length of the CDR3 is 14 residues. Between the trimmed V and J ends, which lost 3 bases and 4 bases, there was a span of 15 bases. In nucleotides, the CDR3 is TGCAGCGTTGAGAGGGATGGTTGGGGCACTGAAGCTTTCTTT. Translated, it gives CSVERDGWGTEAFF.

V usage is TRBV19 and J usage is TRBJ2-5; 8 nucleotides line up with TRBD2. This CDR3 comprises 15 residues. With V trimmed by 5 bases and J by 5 bases, 10 bases remained unmatched. Germline-derived CDR1 and CDR2 are LNHDA and SQIVND (reference sequence). CDR3 protein: CASSGPGGPWETQYF. Written as DNA, the CDR3 is TGTGCCAGTAGTGGCCCGGGGGGGCCTTGGGAGACCCAGTACTTC.

The chain couples TRBV9 to TRBJ2-1; 8 nucleotides align to TRBD1. CDR3 length: 18 amino acids. Germline V CDR1 and CDR2: SGDLS, YYNGEE. The J segment lost 7 bases and the V segment lost 0 bases, leaving 15 bases of the junction unmatched. The CDR3 loop reads CASSVAIPPGQGGNEQFF. CDR3 nucleotide sequence: TGTGCCAGCAGCGTAGCAATACCACCCGGACAGGGAGGTAATGAGCAGTTCTTC.

As to this clone: This specimen includes other DNA sequences encoding the same CDR3. The rearrangement joins TRBV19 to TRBJ2-7; maybe TRBD2 (6 bases). The CDR3 length is 14 residues. Germline CDR1 reads LNHDA; CDR2 reads SQIVND (reference sequence). Trimming took 1 base from V and 2 from J, leaving 9 bases between them. The CDR3 DNA sequence: TGTGCCAGTAGTATAGGTGGCGGGACCTACGAGCAGTACTTC. It codes for CASSIGGGTYEQYF.

The rearrangement links TRBV7-2 to TRBJ1-6; D perhaps matches TRBD1 (5 bases). The V end was cut by 6 bases, the J end by 7 bases, with 13 bases between. The germline V gene has CDR1 SGHTA and CDR2 FQGNSA. The CDR3 covers 14 residues. CDR3 nucleotide sequence: TGTGCCAGCAGGGGGCAGGGAAGGAATTCACCCCTCCACTTT. Its protein product is CASRGQGRNSPLHF.

In its sample, this clone was seen once. This rearrangement joins TRBV4-1 to TRBJ2-3; 10 bases are a match to TRBD1. Per germline, CDR1 MGHRA and CDR2 YSYEKL. The length of the CDR3 is 17 residues. The J segment lost 2 bases and the V segment lost 2 bases, leaving 7 bases of the junction unmatched. The CDR3 DNA sequence: TGCGCCAGCAGCCAAACTGACAGGGGGCGATTCACAGATACGCAGTATTTT. Translation: CASSQTDRGRFTDTQYF.

This chain joins TRBV4-3 and TRBJ1-2; possibly TRBD1 for D (5 bases). Germline CDR1 and CDR2: LGHNA and YSLEER. V shed 0 bases and J shed 4 bases, with 21 bases lying between them. The CDR3 loop spans 18 amino acids. The CDR3 nucleotides read TGCGCCAGCAGCCAAGAAGCTGGAACTGGGGCTGTCATCTATGGCTACACCTTC. Its translation is CASSQEAGTGAVIYGYTF.

The rearrangement links TRBV18 to TRBJ2-3; D is possibly TRBD2 (5 bases). Germline V gene data show CDR1 as KGHSH and CDR2 as LQKENI. The CDR3 contains 12 residues. Deletions cut 4 bases from V and 4 bases from J, with 6 bases between. Written as DNA, the CDR3 is TGTGCCAGCTCACGGAGGTCAGATACGCAGTATTTT. Its protein is CASSRRSDTQYF. Combining the CDR3 with reference TRBV18 and TRBJ2-3 gives the whole variable domain NAGVMQNPRHLVRRRGQEARLRCSPMKGHSHVYWYRQLPEEGLKFMVYLQKENIIDESGMPKERFSAEFPKEGPSILRIQQVVRGDSAAYFCASSRRSDTQYFGPGTRLTVL.

This clone is a singleton in its sample. The chain has TRBV5-4 and TRBJ2-1; possible D gene TRBD1, 5 bases. Germline V gene data show CDR1 as SGHNT and CDR2 as YYREEE (reference sequence). The CDR3 runs 13 residues. Trimming pared 1 base from V and 10 bases from J, leaving 12 bases between. CDR3 residues: CASSLTGTREQFF. The CDR3 nucleotides read TGTGCCAGCAGCTTGACAGGCACGAGGGAGCAGTTCTTC.

The V gene is TRBV3-1 (or the pseudogene TRBV3-2), the J gene TRBJ2-1; D call uncertain. The V gene's germline CDR1 is LGHDT and CDR2 YNNKEL (reference sequence). V lost 0 bases and J lost 3, with 15 bases in between. CDR3 length: 17 residues. The CDR3: CASSQDSKRGDYNEQFF. The CDR3 DNA is TGTGCCAGCAGCCAAGACTCTAAGCGCGGAGACTACAATGAGCAGTTCTTC.

The rearrangement links TRBV5-1 to TRBJ2-3; D gene ambiguous. The CDR3 contains 15 residues. The germline gives CDR1 SGHRS, CDR2 YFSETQ. The ends were cut back, 1 base at V and 0 bases at J, with 9 bases in the middle. CDR3: CASSLNGFSTDTQYF. In nucleotides, the CDR3 is TGCGCCAGCAGCTTGAACGGGTTTAGCACAGATACGCAGTATTTT.

V and J are TRBV29-1 and TRBJ1-2; the D is unclear. V shed 6 bases and J shed 8 bases, with 10 bases lying between them. CDR1 SQVTM and CDR2 ANQGSEA come from the germline V gene. The CDR3 has 10 residues. As DNA, the CDR3 is TGCAGCGTCGGTCCAGGAGGCTACACCTTC. This sequence encodes CSVGPGGYTF.

V gene TRBV20-1 combines with J gene TRBJ1-1, with 7 bases aligning to TRBD1. V shed 6 bases, J shed 9 bases, and the junction held 7 bases outside the gene matches. Germline loops: CDR1 DFQATT, CDR2 SNEGSKA (reference sequence). The CDR3 is 11 amino acids. The CDR3 coding sequence is TGCAGTGCGCCACAGGGGACAAAAGCTTTCTTT. Protein sequence: CSAPQGTKAFF.

The chain uses TRBV19 and TRBJ1-6; 9 bases agree with TRBD1. The CDR3 runs to 17 residues. CDR1 LNHDA and CDR2 SQIVND come from the germline V gene (reference sequence). V dropped 0 bases and J dropped 7; count of bases not matched to a gene: 7. CDR3 sequence (DNA): TGTGCCAGTAGTATAGATTTAATGGGACAGGGAAATTCACCCCTCCACTTT. Its translation is CASSIDLMGQGNSPLHF. Complete variable domain (other parts from reference TRBV19 and TRBJ1-6): DGGITQSPKYLFRKEGQNVTLSCEQNLNHDAMYWYRQDPGQGLRLIYYSQIVNDFQKGDIAEGYSVSREKKESFPLTVTSAQKNPTAFYLCASSIDLMGQGNSPLHFGNGTRLTVT.

The rearrangement joins TRBV19 to TRBJ2-7; D gene unclear. Trimming shortened V by 3 bases and J by 3 bases, and 9 bases separated the two germline ends. The CDR3 contains 13 residues. Per germline, CDR1 LNHDA and CDR2 SQIVND (reference sequence). CDR3 protein: CASSIDTYYEQYF. The DNA of the CDR3 is TGTGCCAGTAGTATCGACACATACTACGAGCAGTACTTC.

This clone has a count of ten or more. The rearrangement joins TRBV5-1 to TRBJ2-7; D gene unclear. Trimming removed 0 bases at V and 3 bases at J, with 4 bases between. The CDR3 has 12 amino acids. The V gene's germline CDR1 is SGHRS and CDR2 YFSETQ. CDR3 loop: CASSLDNYEQYF. Written as DNA, the CDR3 is TGCGCCAGCAGCTTGGATAACTACGAGCAGTACTTC.

In this sample, this clone turned up once. The gene calls are TRBV18 and TRBJ1-5; D call uncertain. The length of the CDR3 is 15 residues. Per the germline V gene, CDR1 is KGHSH and CDR2 is LQKENI. Trimming cost V 3 bases and J 2 bases, with 11 bases left between them. The CDR3 DNA follows: TGTGCCAGCTCACCTAGTAGCCTGGGCAATCAGCCCCAGCATTTT. Its protein product is CASSPSSLGNQPQHF.

Written as DNA, the CDR3 is TGCGCCAGCAGTTCCGGGACTAGGACCTTATCTGACACGCAGTATTTT. Amino acids: CASSSGTRTLSDTQYF. V usage is TRBV10-2 and J usage is TRBJ2-3; 8 bases align to TRBD2. The CDR3 loop spans 16 amino acids. Unmatched junction bases numbered 16, after V lost 5 bases and J lost 9 bases. CDR1 is WSHSY and CDR2 is SAAADI in the germline V gene.

The chain combines TRBV25-1 with TRBJ2-5; 9 nucleotides line up with TRBD1. V was clipped by 4 bases and J by 5 bases; unmatched bases: 8. The CDR3 totals 15 residues. From germline, CDR1 is MGHDK and CDR2 SYGVNS. The CDR3 DNA follows: TGTGCCAGCAGTGCCCGAACAGGGGGCACGGAGACCCAGTACTTC. Translating it yields CASSARTGGTETQYF. Full variable domain (rest looked up from reference TRBV25-1 and TRBJ2-5): EADIYQTPRYLVIGTGKKITLECSQTMGHDKMYWYQQDPGMELHLIHYSYGVNSTEKGDLSSESTVSRIRTEHFPLTLESARPSHTSQYLCASSARTGGTETQYFGPGTRLLVL.

The CDR3 reads CASETNNEQFF. DNA for the CDR3: TGTGCCAGCGAAACCAACAATGAGCAGTTCTTC. This chain links TRBV10-3 with TRBJ2-1; the D is unclear. Trimming took off 10 bases at V and 5 bases at J, with 9 bases between the two ends. CDR3 size: 11 residues. CDR1 is ENHRY, CDR2 SYGVKD, per germline.